This T cell receptor (beta chain) was sequenced for a study of blood T cell repertoires in COVID-19. Study in general: The study drew acute and convalescent COVID-19 samples from the United States, Italy and Spain. Sources were T cells, B-cell-depleted T cells, or PBMCs; the material itself was cDNA or gDNA.

This CDR3 has 11 amino acids. Trimming cost V 6 bases and J 10 bases; bases outside gene matches: 6. The germline V gene encodes CDR1 GTSNPN and CDR2 SVGIG (reference sequence). In the original processing: Cell counts per sample came from amplifying reference gene primers. Data came from immunoSEQ multiplex PCR; TCRdb stores just in-frame clones and leaves some out. V and J calls and clone size are given by that table; D and trimming were obtained from the DNA. This sample has 6,000 or so clones, with 75% to 85% found just once. This sequence originates from a human donor with active COVID-19. The donor label of this sample is uncertain. The sequenced sample was peripheral blood. V and J are TRBV30 and TRBJ2-1; 7 positions agree with TRBD2. CDR3 in amino acids: CACRRGVEQFF. CDR3 DNA: TGTGCCTGCCGACGGGGGGTAGAGCAGTTCTTC.